Here is one T cell receptor beta chain with its context. The record originates from a study of long-term antiretroviral therapy in people with HIV. The libraries were made with immunoSEQ v3.0 at survey level. TCRdb's table, derived via immunoSEQ multiplex PCR, lists solely in-frame clones and lacks some. This sample has around 22,000 clones, with about 79% found just once. The receptor was isolated from a man aged 18-30 years with HIV. The sequencing here drew on unsorted PBMCs, taken 0.1 years before starting antiretroviral therapy.

The CDR3 DNA follows: TGTGCCAGCAGCCGGACGGTCAAGCAGCCCCAGCATTTT. Translating gives CASSRTVKQPQHF. J is TRBJ1-5 and V is TRBV5-8, with D uncertain. The germline V gene has CDR1 SGHTS and CDR2 YDEGEE. V lost 4 bases and J lost 7, with 12 bases in between. The CDR3 consists of 13 residues.